This T cell receptor (beta chain) stems from a study of blood T cell repertoires in COVID-19. The CDR3 spans 12 residues. V gave up 6 bases and J gave up 0 bases, with 5 bases separating them. Per the germline V gene, CDR1 is MNHEY and CDR2 is SVGAGI. TCRdb's copy holds only in-frame clones and misses some; the assay was immunoSEQ multiplex PCR. The table shows roughly 150,000 clones, with over 80% occurring only once. The rearrangement uses TRBV6-5 and TRBJ1-1; D remains unclear. The sequence was collected from a woman of 80 years or more with active or convalescent COVID-19. Material: peripheral blood. In nucleotides, the CDR3 is TGTGCCAGCAGAGACATGAACACTGAAGCTTTCTTT. Protein: CASRDMNTEAFF.